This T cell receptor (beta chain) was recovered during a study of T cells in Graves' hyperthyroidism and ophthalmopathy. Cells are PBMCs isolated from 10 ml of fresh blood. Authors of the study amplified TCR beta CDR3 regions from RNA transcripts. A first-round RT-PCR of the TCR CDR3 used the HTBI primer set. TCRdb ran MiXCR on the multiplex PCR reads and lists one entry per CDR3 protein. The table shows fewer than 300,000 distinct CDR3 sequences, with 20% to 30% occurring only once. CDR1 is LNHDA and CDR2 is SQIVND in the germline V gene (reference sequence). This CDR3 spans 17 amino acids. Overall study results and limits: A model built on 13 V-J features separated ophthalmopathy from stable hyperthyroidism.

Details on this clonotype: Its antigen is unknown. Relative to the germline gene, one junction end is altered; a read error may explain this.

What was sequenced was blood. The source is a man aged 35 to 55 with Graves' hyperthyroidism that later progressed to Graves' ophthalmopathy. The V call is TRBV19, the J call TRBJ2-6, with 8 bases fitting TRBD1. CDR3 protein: CASSRSGGVSGANALTF. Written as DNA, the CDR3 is TGTGCCAGTAGCCGTTCAGGGGGCGTCTCTGGGGCCAACGCCCTGACCTTC.